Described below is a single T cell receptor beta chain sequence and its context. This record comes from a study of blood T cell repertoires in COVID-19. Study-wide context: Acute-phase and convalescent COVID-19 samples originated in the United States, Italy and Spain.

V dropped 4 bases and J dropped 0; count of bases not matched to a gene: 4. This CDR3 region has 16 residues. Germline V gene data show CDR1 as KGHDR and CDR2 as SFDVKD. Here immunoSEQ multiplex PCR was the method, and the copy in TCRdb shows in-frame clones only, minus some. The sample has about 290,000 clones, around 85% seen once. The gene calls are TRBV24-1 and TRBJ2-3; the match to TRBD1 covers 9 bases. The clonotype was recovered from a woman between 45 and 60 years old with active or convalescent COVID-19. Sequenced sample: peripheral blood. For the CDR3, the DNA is TGTGCCACCAGTGACCGGGACAGGGTAAGCACAGATACGCAGTATTTT. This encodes CATSDRDRVSTDTQYF.